The 8 T cell receptor beta chains reported below all come from one sample, sequenced in a study of chemoradiotherapy in HPV16-positive cancers. Sequenced by immunoSEQ multiplex PCR; TCRdb stores in-frame clones only, minus some. Of fewer than 20,000 clones listed, about two thirds are singletons. The source was tumor tissue, collected from a patient who underwent chemoradiotherapy. Every receptor here comes from a human donor with HPV-associated anogenital cancer.

J is TRBJ1-3 and V is TRBV2, with 7 bases matching TRBD1. The V gene's germline CDR1 is SNHLY and CDR2 FYNNEI. V was clipped by 4 bases and J by 2 bases; unmatched bases: 2. The CDR3 sequence is 14 residues long. CDR3 protein: CASSADRAGNTIYF. The DNA for the CDR3 is TGTGCCAGCAGTGCTGACAGGGCTGGAAACACCATATATTTT.

The CDR3 bases are TGCGCCAGCAGCCAACAGACAGGGTTCCAGCCCCAGCATTTT. This translates into CASSQQTGFQPQHF. The gene calls are TRBV4-1 and TRBJ1-5; 7 positions match TRBD1. Germline V CDR1 and CDR2: MGHRA, YSYEKL. J was trimmed by 7 bases and V by 2 bases; bases with no gene match: 5. CDR3 length equals 14 residues.

The rearrangement links TRBV7-6 to TRBJ1-1; D is perhaps TRBD1 (5 bases). CDR3 length: 14 residues. From germline, CDR1 is SGHVS and CDR2 FNYEAQ. With 5 bases removed from V and 4 bases from J, the gap between germline ends came to 14 bases. The CDR3 spells CASSKGDWGTEAFF. The DNA for the CDR3 is TGTGCCAGCAGCAAAGGGGATTGGGGCACTGAAGCTTTCTTT.

The chain joins TRBV7-3 to TRBJ2-1, with TRBD2 matching 12 bases. V was pared by 6 bases and J by 4 bases, with 4 bases of the junction left unmatched. The germline CDR1 and CDR2 sequences are SGHTA and FQGTGA. The CDR3 spans 15 residues. As DNA, the CDR3 is TGTGCCAGCAGTTCACTAGCGGGGGGTTACAATGAGCAGTTCTTC. Translation: CASSSLAGGYNEQFF.

V and J are TRBV5-1 and TRBJ2-2, with D possibly TRBD1 on 5 matching bases. Germline V lookup: CDR1 SGHRS, CDR2 YFSETQ. Trimming left V 0 bases short and J 7 bases short, with 13 bases between. CDR3 size: 15 residues. CDR3 amino acids: CASSLAGYQGGELFF. The CDR3 DNA sequence: TGCGCCAGCAGCTTGGCCGGCTACCAGGGCGGGGAGCTGTTTTTT. Using reference TRBV5-1 and TRBJ2-2 for the parts outside the CDR3, the full variable domain is KAGVTQTPRYLIKTRGQQVTLSCSPISGHRSVSWYQQTPGQGLQFLFEYFSETQRNKGNFPGRFSGRQFSNSRSEMNVSTLELGDSALYLCASSLAGYQGGELFFGEGSRLTVL.

The rearrangement uses TRBV6-5 and TRBJ1-2; the match to TRBD1 covers 9 bases. Germline V lookup: CDR1 MNHEY, CDR2 SVGAGI. The CDR3 is made up of 14 amino acids. V shed 6 bases, J shed 5 bases, and the junction held 7 bases outside the gene matches. This CDR3 is CASSRAGTGYGYTF. The CDR3 DNA is TGTGCCAGCAGCCGAGCCGGGACAGGGTATGGCTACACCTTC.

The V call is TRBV5-1, the J call TRBJ2-7, with 8 positions matching TRBD2. From germline, CDR1 is SGHRS and CDR2 YFSETQ. V lost 3 bases and J lost 0; bases outside the gene matches: 2. The CDR3 is 14 residues long. The CDR3 loop reads CASSSSGSSYEQYF. CDR3 sequence (DNA): TGCGCCAGCAGCTCCAGCGGGAGCTCCTACGAGCAGTACTTC.

The CDR3 loop is CASSPRQGRAETQYF. For the CDR3, the DNA is TGTGCCAGCTCACCACGACAGGGAAGGGCAGAGACCCAGTACTTC. V and J are TRBV18 and TRBJ2-5; 7 nucleotides line up with TRBD1. Per the germline V gene, CDR1 is KGHSH and CDR2 is LQKENI. CDR3 size: 15 residues. The V and J ends lost 1 base and 4 bases, in that order; junction bases with no gene match: 6.